This TCR beta chain was retrieved from a study of blood T cell repertoires in COVID-19. Overall study context: PBMCs, B-cell-depleted T cells, or T cells provided the cDNA or gDNA that made up the material.

Data came from immunoSEQ multiplex PCR; TCRdb stores just in-frame clones and leaves some out. The table has 200,000 to 300,000 clones, approximately 86% seen once. This CDR3 region has 14 residues. Germline values: CDR1 LNHDA, CDR2 SQIVND (reference sequence). V was pared by 6 bases and J by 6 bases, with 11 bases of the junction left unmatched. The source is a woman in her late teens or twenties who had recovered from COVID-19. The sample comprised PBMCs or T cells enriched from blood (not recorded which). The chain recombines TRBV19 with TRBJ2-7; 7 bases are shared with TRBD1. The CDR3 nucleotides are TGTGCCAGTAGCACCTATGACAGGGTGGGCGAGCAGTACTTC. Amino acid sequence: CASSTYDRVGEQYF.